A selection of T cell receptor beta chains follows, all from one sample in a study of blood T cell repertoires in COVID-19. Produced via immunoSEQ multiplex PCR; TCRdb's table is partial and in-frame only. The sample consists of around 130,000 clones, approximately 81% of them appearing once. Sequenced material: peripheral blood. These TCRs come from a man in his sixties with acute or convalescent COVID-19. Each CDR3 is given with its conserved first and last residue. A D gene is named only where the DNA matches it firmly. Part of the rows lack a size; the others show once, few, many or a class for expanded clones.

TRBV18,-,TRBJ1-1,-,TGTGCCAGCTCACCCGGACAGAACACTGAAGCTTTCTTT,CASSPGQNTEAFF
TRBV9,TRBD1,TRBJ2-5,-,TGTGCCAGCAGCGCGACAGGGCAGGGAGAGACCCAGTACTTC,CASSATGQGETQYF
TRBV20-1,TRBD1,TRBJ2-7,-,TGCAGTGCTAGTTACAGGGGGACCTACGAGCAGTACTTC,CSASYRGTYEQYF
TRBV6-5,TRBD2,TRBJ2-7,-,TGTGCCAGCAACTACCTAGCGGCGAGCTCCTACGAGCAGTACTTC,CASNYLAASSYEQYF
TRBV5-6,-,TRBJ2-4,-,TGTGCCAGCAGCGCCATCAGGGGGGACAAAAACATTCAGTACTTC,CASSAIRGDKNIQYF
TRBV6-5,TRBD1,TRBJ2-7,-,TGTGCCAGCAGGAGGGGACAGGTATACGAGCAGTACTTC,CASRRGQVYEQYF
TRBV5-4,TRBD1,TRBJ1-1,-,TGTGCCAGCAGCTTGCAGGGGGCTAGCACTGAAGCTTTCTTT,CASSLQGASTEAFF
TRBV9,-,TRBJ2-2,-,TGTGCCAGCAGCACCACAGGGCACACCGGGGAGCTGTTTTTT,CASSTTGHTGELFF
TRBV19,TRBD1,TRBJ1-4,-,TGTGCCAGTAGTCGACAGGGAGGAGAAAAACTGTTTTTT,CASSRQGGEKLFF
TRBV5-5,-,TRBJ1-2,-,TGTGCCAGCAGGATCGGGGGTGGCTACACCTTC,CASRIGGGYTF
TRBV10-3,-,TRBJ2-2,-,TGTGCCGCCTCAGGAAGGGGGGGGACCAACACCGGGGAGCTGTTTTTT,CAASGRGGTNTGELFF
TRBV10-3,-,TRBJ2-5,-,TGTGCCATCAGATCAGGGGCAGGGGAGACCCAGTACTTC,CAIRSGAGETQYF
TRBV6-1,-,TRBJ1-2,-,TGTGCCAGCAGCGAACCCTCTGACAGGTTGTTTTATCTTAACTATGGCTACACCTTC,CASSEPSDRLFYLNYGYTF
TRBV6-2/TRBV6-3,-,TRBJ2-7,-,TGTGCCAGCAGTTACCGTGGGGGGACCTACGAGCAGTACTTC,CASSYRGGTYEQYF
TRBV3-1/TRBV3-2,-,TRBJ2-2,-,TGTGCCAGCAGCCCCTCGAACACCGGGGAGCTGTTTTTT,CASSPSNTGELFF
TRBV27,TRBD1,TRBJ1-1,-,TGTGCCACCGCGACAGGGTTGAACACTGAAGCTTTCTTT,CATATGLNTEAFF
TRBV18,-,TRBJ1-5,-,TGTGCCAGCTCACGAGGGACTGCACAGCCCCAGCATTTT,CASSRGTAQPQHF
TRBV11-3,-,TRBJ2-7,-,TGTGCCAGCAGCCTTAGCTCAGCCGGCTATTTCGAGCAGTACTTC,CASSLSSAGYFEQYF
TRBV5-6,TRBD1,TRBJ1-2,-,TGTGCCAGCAGCTCTGTAGCGGGACAGGGAAACTCTGGCTACACCTTC,CASSSVAGQGNSGYTF
TRBV6-5,-,TRBJ1-1,-,TGTGCCAGCAGTTGGACCGACACCCTCGGGGCTGAAGCTTTCTTT,CASSWTDTLGAEAFF
TRBV6-5,-,TRBJ2-2,-,TGTGCCAGCAGTCCAACGACAGCGAACACCGGGGAGCTGTTTTTT,CASSPTTANTGELFF
TRBV7-2,TRBD2,TRBJ2-2,-,TGTGCCAGCAGCGTTTCGGGACTAGCGGGAGGTCCGAACACCGGGGAGCTGTTTTTT,CASSVSGLAGGPNTGELFF
TRBV19,TRBD1,TRBJ2-7,-,TGTGCCAGTAGTCAGGACAGGGGCTCCTACGAGCAGTACTTC,CASSQDRGSYEQYF
TRBV5-4,TRBD1,TRBJ1-1,-,TGTGCCTTCCTCCAGGGGGCGGACACTGAAGCTTTCTTT,CAFLQGADTEAFF
TRBV10-3,-,TRBJ1-1,-,TGTGCCATCAGTGAGTCGGGCACGAACACTGAAGCTTTCTTT,CAISESGTNTEAFF
TRBV28,TRBD1,TRBJ2-7,-,TGTGCCAGCAGTTTAACAGGGGACTCCTACGAGCAGTACTTC,CASSLTGDSYEQYF
TRBV30,TRBD2,TRBJ2-3,-,TGTGCCTGGAGTGTACAGGCGGGGGGGCCAGATACGCAGTATTTT,CAWSVQAGGPDTQYF
TRBV27,-,TRBJ2-1,-,TGTGCCAGCAGTTACCCAGCGGAGAACTACAATGAGCAGTTCTTC,CASSYPAENYNEQFF
TRBV15,TRBD2,TRBJ2-2,-,TGTGCCACCCACCAACCCCTAGCGGGAGCCCGCGACACCGGGGAGCTGTTTTTT,CATHQPLAGARDTGELFF
TRBV20-1,-,TRBJ1-3,-,TGCAGTGCTAGTCCGGCGGCAAGTGGATCTGGAAACACCATATATTTT,CSASPAASGSGNTIYF
TRBV27,TRBD1,TRBJ1-2,-,TGTGCCAGCAGTTCCCGACAGGGGGCTTCCTCTCACTATGGCTACACCTTC,CASSSRQGASSHYGYTF
TRBV4-1,TRBD2,TRBJ2-5,-,TGCGCCAGCAGCCAACCGGGAGGAGAGACCCAGTACTTC,CASSQPGGETQYF
TRBV2,TRBD2,TRBJ2-1,-,TGTGCCAGCAGCCCTAATAGCGGGAGCTCCTACAATGAGCAGTTCTTC,CASSPNSGSSYNEQFF
TRBV6-5,-,TRBJ1-5,-,TGTGCCAGCAGTCCAAGGGTTCTCGGGGATCAGCCCCAGCATTTT,CASSPRVLGDQPQHF
TRBV30,-,TRBJ1-3,-,TGTGCCTGGAGTGTTCGAGGGGGTAGTGGAAACACCATATATTTT,CAWSVRGGSGNTIYF
TRBV10-2,-,TRBJ2-3,once,TGCGCCAGCAGTGAGTCGATTTGGCAGGGCACAGATACGCAGTATTTT,CASSESIWQGTDTQYF
TRBV20-1,-,TRBJ2-1,-,TGCAGTGCTAGATATTACAATGAGCAGTTCTTC,CSARYYNEQFF
TRBV3-1/TRBV3-2,TRBD2,TRBJ2-2,-,TGTGCCAGCATGAGACTAGCGGGAGTCACCGGGGAGCTGTTTTTT,CASMRLAGVTGELFF
TRBV27,-,TRBJ1-2,-,TGTGCCAGCAGTCCCCAAACAAAGTATGGCTACACCTTC,CASSPQTKYGYTF
TRBV5-1,TRBD1,TRBJ2-7,-,TGCGCCAGCAGCTTTTGGACAGGGGTACCCTACGAGCAGTACTTC,CASSFWTGVPYEQYF
TRBV9,TRBD2,TRBJ2-1,-,TGTGCCAGCAGCGTAGATGGGCTAGCGGCCTACAATGAGCAGTTCTTC,CASSVDGLAAYNEQFF
TRBV2,-,TRBJ2-5,-,TGTGCCAGCAGGGGCCTGGAGACCCAGTACTTC,CASRGLETQYF
TRBV3-1/TRBV3-2,TRBD2,TRBJ2-7,-,TGTGCCAGCAGCCAAGAGGTTCTAGCGGGAGGCGAGCAGTACTTC,CASSQEVLAGGEQYF
TRBV9,-,TRBJ1-2,-,TGTGCCAGCAGCGCCCGAGGCTATGGCTACACCTTC,CASSARGYGYTF
TRBV5-4,TRBD1,TRBJ2-7,-,TGTGCCAGCAGCTTGGAGGGCAGGGGGCTCGACGAGCAGTACTTC,CASSLEGRGLDEQYF
TRBV2,-,TRBJ2-5,once,TGTGCCAGCAGTCAACTAGCTTCCGTGAGAGAGACCCAGTACTTC,CASSQLASVRETQYF
TRBV10-1,-,TRBJ2-7,-,TGCGCCAGCAGTGAGTCGGCCATCGGCGGCTTAGGACAGACTTTAGTCTTC,CASSESAIGGLGQTLVF
TRBV7-2,-,TRBJ2-7,-,TGTGCCAGCAGCTTAGCCCCCACTAAGAATGGGGAGCAGTACTTC,CASSLAPTKNGEQYF
TRBV27,TRBD2,TRBJ2-3,-,TGTGCCAGCAGTTTGATGGGAGGGGAAGATACGCAGTATTTT,CASSLMGGEDTQYF
TRBV6-5,-,TRBJ2-3,once,TGTGCCAGCAGGGACTATTTCACAGATACGCAGTATTTT,CASRDYFTDTQYF
TRBV15,-,TRBJ2-7,-,TGTGCCACCAGCAGAGAGAGGGCGACTTACGAGCAGTACTTC,CATSRERATYEQYF